The clone carrying this T cell receptor (beta chain) was counted between two and nine times. This entry comes from a study of immune reconstitution after stem cell transplant in scleroderma. The CDR3 consists of 16 residues. Germline V gene data show CDR1 as DFQATT and CDR2 as SNEGSKA (reference sequence). J gave up 7 bases and V 6 bases, and 11 bases lay outside the gene matches. TCRdb re-called the RT-PCR reads through MiXCR, storing one row per CDR3 protein. The sample carries 6,000 or so distinct CDR3 sequences, around 8% recorded once. The sequence derives from a male donor with systemic sclerosis. The sample was collected before or after autologous hematopoietic stem cell transplantation (not recorded which). The rearrangement joins TRBV20-1 to TRBJ2-1; 14 bases match TRBD2. The CDR3 is CSAIPGLAGVRNEQFF. CDR3 nucleotide sequence: TGCAGTGCCATTCCGGGACTAGCGGGGGTACGTAATGAGCAGTTCTTC.